Listed below are T cell receptor beta chains from one sample, sequenced in a study of control samples from healthy donors and cancer patients. Profiling relied on immunoSEQ multiplex PCR, and the TCRdb table lists in-frame clones only, not all of them. The data show about 75,000 clones, 90% to 95% seen once. Input material: blood. The receptor set was obtained from a woman between 35 and 50 years old in good health. Each CDR3 is given with its conserved first and last residue. The order of the fields is J gene, V gene, D gene, CDR3 protein, CDR3 DNA. D genes are given only for firm matches.

>TRBJ1-1|TRBV18|-
CASSQGDTEAFF
TGTGCCAGCTCACAGGGGGACACTGAAGCTTTCTTT
>TRBJ1-6|TRBV7-2|-
CASSPQGANSPLHF
TGTGCCAGCAGCCCACAGGGAGCAAATTCACCCCTCCACTTT
>TRBJ1-2|TRBV19|-
CASSTPTGNYGYTF
TGTGCCAGTAGTACCCCAACAGGGAACTATGGCTACACCTTC
>TRBJ2-7|TRBV6-2/TRBV6-3|-
CASSQIWGYEQYF
TGTGCCAGCAGCCAAATCTGGGGCTACGAGCAGTACTTC
>TRBJ2-5|TRBV11-1|-
CASSLQETQYF
TGTGCCAGCAGCCTCCAAGAGACCCAGTACTTC
>TRBJ2-1|TRBV4-2|TRBD2
CASSQDSSGGLGRQFF
TGTGCCAGCAGCCAAGATAGCTCGGGGGGACTTGGACGGCAGTTCTTC
>TRBJ2-7|TRBV6-1|-
CASSDLSGVAYEQYF
TGTGCCAGCAGTGATCTTAGCGGAGTAGCCTACGAGCAGTACTTC
>TRBJ2-1|TRBV24-1|TRBD2
CATSATKGREGSYNEQFF
TGTGCCACCAGTGCCACAAAGGGGCGGGAGGGTTCCTACAATGAGCAGTTCTTC
>TRBJ2-2|TRBV18|-
CASSPQTGELFF
TGTGCCAGCTCACCACAAACCGGGGAGCTGTTTTTT
>TRBJ1-3|TRBV6-5|-
CASRREEGTGNTIYF
TGTGCCAGCAGGAGGGAGGAGGGCACTGGAAACACCATATATTTT